A selection of T cell receptor beta chains follows, all from one sample in a study of identifying expanded T cells in peripheral blood. Generated by immunoSEQ multiplex PCR, the TCRdb table keeps only in-frame clones and is missing some. This sample has under 130,000 clones; around 88% occur once, and the top ten carry 15% to 20%. The sequenced sample consisted of blood. All receptors derive from a person aged 18-69 years in good health. Both conserved end residues are part of each CDR3. Fields, in order: clone size, D gene, V gene, J gene, CDR3 DNA, CDR3 protein. D genes are given only for firm matches. The listing skips clone size in some rows; elsewhere it reads once, few, many or a size class.

-	TRBD1	TRBV19	TRBJ2-1	TGTGCCACCGACCTAGGGACAGGTGACTACAATGAGCAGTTCTTC	CATDLGTGDYNEQFF
-	-	TRBV9	TRBJ2-3	TGTGCCAGCAGCGTAGGTCCAGGGATGAGCACAGATACGCAGTATTTT	CASSVGPGMSTDTQYF
-	-	TRBV6-5	TRBJ2-7	TGTGCCAGTCGTACCGGGACTGGGGCCTACGAGCAGTACTTC	CASRTGTGAYEQYF
-	-	TRBV5-1	TRBJ1-5	TGCGCCAGCAGCTTGGCCGGGGGGGATCAGCCCCAGCATTTT	CASSLAGGDQPQHF
-	-	TRBV7-8	TRBJ1-1	TGTGCCAGCAGCCCCCGGCCACCCCAGGACACTGAAGCTTTCTTT	CASSPRPPQDTEAFF
-	-	TRBV30	TRBJ1-5	TGTGCCTGGAGTGTTGGGGTCAATCAGCCCCAGCATTTT	CAWSVGVNQPQHF
-	-	TRBV6-6	TRBJ2-7	TGTGCCAGCAGTTACTCCGGTGGGGCTGAGCAGTACTTC	CASSYSGGAEQYF
once	-	TRBV11-3	TRBJ2-1	TGTGCCAGCAGCCCCGGAGGGCAAAAGGGCAATGAGCAGTTCTTC	CASSPGGQKGNEQFF
-	-	TRBV7-9	TRBJ2-7	TGTGCCAGCAGCCCAAATGGCCCGGCGCAGTACTTC	CASSPNGPAQYF
-	-	TRBV27	TRBJ2-7	TGTGCCAGCAGTCCCACAGTTACGGGGCTAGTAGTTGGCGAGCAGTACTTC	CASSPTVTGLVVGEQYF
-	-	TRBV27	TRBJ2-7	TGTGCCAGCAGTTTACAGGGTACCTACGAGCAGTACTTC	CASSLQGTYEQYF
-	TRBD1	TRBV7-6	TRBJ1-1	TGTGCCAGCAGCTTGTCACAGGGGACTGAAGCTTTCTTT	CASSLSQGTEAFF
-	TRBD2	TRBV19	TRBJ2-6	TGTGCCAGTAGACCCAGCGGGGGCAACTCTGGGGCCAACGTCCTGACTTTC	CASRPSGGNSGANVLTF
once	-	TRBV27	TRBJ1-1	TGTGCCAGCAGTCTAATATACAGGGAGATGAACACTGAAGCTTTCTTT	CASSLIYREMNTEAFF
-	TRBD2	TRBV7-2	TRBJ2-3	TGTGCCAGCACCCCTACTAGCGGTAGCACAGATACGCAGTATTTT	CASTPTSGSTDTQYF
-	TRBD1	TRBV13	TRBJ2-7	TGTGCCAGCAGCGCCGGGACAGGATCCTACGAGCAGTACTTC	CASSAGTGSYEQYF
once	-	TRBV11-2	TRBJ1-2	TGTGCCAGCAGCTTCGGACAGACCCGATTGATAAACTATGGCTACACCTTC	CASSFGQTRLINYGYTF